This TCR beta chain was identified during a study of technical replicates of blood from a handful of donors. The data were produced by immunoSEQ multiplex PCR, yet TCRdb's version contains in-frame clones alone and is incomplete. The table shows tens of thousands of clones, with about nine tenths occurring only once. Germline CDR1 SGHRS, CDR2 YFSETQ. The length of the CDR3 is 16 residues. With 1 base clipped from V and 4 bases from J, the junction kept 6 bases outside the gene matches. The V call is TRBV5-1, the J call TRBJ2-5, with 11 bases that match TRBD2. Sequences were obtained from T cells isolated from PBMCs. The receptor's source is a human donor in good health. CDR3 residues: CASSLTLAGGAETQYF. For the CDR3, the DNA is TGCGCCAGCAGCTTGACTTTAGCGGGAGGGGCAGAGACCCAGTACTTC.